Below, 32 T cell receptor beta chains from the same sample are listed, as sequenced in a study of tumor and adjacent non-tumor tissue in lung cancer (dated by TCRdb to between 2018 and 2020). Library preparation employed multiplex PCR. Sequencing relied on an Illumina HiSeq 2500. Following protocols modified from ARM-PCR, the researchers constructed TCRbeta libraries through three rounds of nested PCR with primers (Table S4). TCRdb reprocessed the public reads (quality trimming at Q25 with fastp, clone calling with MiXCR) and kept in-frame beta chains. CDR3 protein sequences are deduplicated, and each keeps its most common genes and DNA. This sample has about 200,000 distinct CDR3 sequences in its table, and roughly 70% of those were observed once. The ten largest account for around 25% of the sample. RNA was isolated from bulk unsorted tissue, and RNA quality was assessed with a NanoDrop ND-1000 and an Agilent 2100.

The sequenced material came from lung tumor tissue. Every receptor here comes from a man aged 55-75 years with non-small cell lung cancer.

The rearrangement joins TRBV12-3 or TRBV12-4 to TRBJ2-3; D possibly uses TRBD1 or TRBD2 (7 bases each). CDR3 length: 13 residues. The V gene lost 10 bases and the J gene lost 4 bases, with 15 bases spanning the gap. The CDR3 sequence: CAIRGGGADTQYF. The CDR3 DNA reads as TGTGCCATCAGGGGGGGCGGGGCAGATACGCAGTATTTT.

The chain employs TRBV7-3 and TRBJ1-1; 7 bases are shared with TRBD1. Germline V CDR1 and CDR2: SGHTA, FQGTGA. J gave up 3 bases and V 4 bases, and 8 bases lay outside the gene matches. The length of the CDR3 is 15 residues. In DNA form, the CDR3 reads TGTGCCAGCAGCTCCGGGACAGAAATTGACACTGAAGCTTTCTTT. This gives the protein CASSSGTEIDTEAFF.

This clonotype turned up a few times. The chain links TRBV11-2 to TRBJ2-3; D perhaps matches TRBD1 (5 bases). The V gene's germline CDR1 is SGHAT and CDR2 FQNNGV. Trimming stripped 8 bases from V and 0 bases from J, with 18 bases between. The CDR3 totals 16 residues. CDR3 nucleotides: TGTGCCAGCCGCCAAAGGGGTATCTCTAGCACAGATACGCAGTATTTT. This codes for CASRQRGISSTDTQYF.

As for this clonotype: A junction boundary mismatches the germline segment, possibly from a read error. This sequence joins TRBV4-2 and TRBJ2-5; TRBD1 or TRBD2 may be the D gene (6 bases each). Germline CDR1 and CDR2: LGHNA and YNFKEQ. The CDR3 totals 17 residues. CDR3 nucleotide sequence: TGTGCCAGGAGCCAAGATGGAGGGGGTTCGTGGCGGGAGACCCAGTACTTC. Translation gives CARSQDGGGSWRETQYF.

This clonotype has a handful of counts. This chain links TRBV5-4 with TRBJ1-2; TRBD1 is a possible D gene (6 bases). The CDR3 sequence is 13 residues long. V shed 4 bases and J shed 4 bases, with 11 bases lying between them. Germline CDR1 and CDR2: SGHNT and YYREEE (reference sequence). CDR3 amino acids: CASSTRGGYGYTF. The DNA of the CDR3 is TGTGCCAGCAGCACCAGGGGCGGCTATGGCTACACCTTC.

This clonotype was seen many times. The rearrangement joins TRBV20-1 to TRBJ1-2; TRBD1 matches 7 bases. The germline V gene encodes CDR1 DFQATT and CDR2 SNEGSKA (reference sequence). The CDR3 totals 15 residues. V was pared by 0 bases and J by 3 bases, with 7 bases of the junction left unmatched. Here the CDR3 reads CSARDPGQSYYGYTF. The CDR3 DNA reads TGCAGTGCTAGAGATCCGGGACAGTCCTACTATGGCTACACCTTC.

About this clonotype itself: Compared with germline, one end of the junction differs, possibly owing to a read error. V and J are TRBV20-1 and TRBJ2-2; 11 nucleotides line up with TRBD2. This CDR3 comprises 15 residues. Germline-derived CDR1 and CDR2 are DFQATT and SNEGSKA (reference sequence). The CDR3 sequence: CNAIEGLADTGELFF. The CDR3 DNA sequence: TGCAATGCTATAGAGGGACTAGCGGACACCGGGGAGCTGTTTTTT.

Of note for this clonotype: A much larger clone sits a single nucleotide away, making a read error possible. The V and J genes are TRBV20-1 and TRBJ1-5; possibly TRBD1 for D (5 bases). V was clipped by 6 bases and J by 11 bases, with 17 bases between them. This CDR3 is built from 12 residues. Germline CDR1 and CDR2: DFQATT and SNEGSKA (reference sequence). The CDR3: CSAVRDLGSQHF. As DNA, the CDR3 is TGCAGTGCCGTCAGGGATTTGGGGTCCCAGCATTTT.

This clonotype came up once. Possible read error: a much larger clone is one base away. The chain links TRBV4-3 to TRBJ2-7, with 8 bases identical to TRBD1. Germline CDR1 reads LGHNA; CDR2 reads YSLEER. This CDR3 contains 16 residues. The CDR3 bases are TGCACCAGCAGCCTCCTCGGACAGGGTCCCCGCTCCGAGCAGTACTTC. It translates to CTSSLLGQGPRSEQYF.

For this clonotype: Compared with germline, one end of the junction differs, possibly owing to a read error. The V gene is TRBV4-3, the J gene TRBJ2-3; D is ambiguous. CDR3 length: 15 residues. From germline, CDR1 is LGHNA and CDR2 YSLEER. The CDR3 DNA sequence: TGCGCCAGGAGCCCCGCTTGGCCTGGTCCAGATACGCAGTTTTTT. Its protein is CARSPAWPGPDTQFF.

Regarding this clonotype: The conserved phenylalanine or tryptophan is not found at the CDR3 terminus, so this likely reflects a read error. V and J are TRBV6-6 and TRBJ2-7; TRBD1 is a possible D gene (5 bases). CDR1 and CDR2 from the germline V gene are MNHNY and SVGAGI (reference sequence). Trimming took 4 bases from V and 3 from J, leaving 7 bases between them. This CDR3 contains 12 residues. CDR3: CASSWGGYEQYL. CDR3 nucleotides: TGTGCCAGCAGTTGGGGCGGCTACGAGCAGTACTTA.

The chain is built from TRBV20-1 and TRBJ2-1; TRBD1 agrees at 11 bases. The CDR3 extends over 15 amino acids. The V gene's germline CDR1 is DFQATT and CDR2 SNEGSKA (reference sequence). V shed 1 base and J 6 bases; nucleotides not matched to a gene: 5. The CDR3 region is CSARVGQGGVNEQFF. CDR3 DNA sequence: TGCAGTGCTAGAGTGGGACAGGGGGGGGTCAATGAGCAGTTCTTC.

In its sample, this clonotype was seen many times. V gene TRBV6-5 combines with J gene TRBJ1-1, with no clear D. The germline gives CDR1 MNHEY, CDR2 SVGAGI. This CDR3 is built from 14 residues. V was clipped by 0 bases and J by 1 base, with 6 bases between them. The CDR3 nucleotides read TGTGCCAGCAGTTACTCCCGACAGAACACTGAAGCTTTCTTT. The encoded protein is CASSYSRQNTEAFF.

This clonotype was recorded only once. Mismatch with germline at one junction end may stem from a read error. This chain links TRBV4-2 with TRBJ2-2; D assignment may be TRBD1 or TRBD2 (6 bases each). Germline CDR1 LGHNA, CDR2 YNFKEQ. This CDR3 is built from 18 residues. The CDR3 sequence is CASSSGAGTIRDTGELFF. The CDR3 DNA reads TGTGCCAGCAGTTCGGGGGCTGGAACAATTAGGGACACCGGGGAACTGTTTTTT.

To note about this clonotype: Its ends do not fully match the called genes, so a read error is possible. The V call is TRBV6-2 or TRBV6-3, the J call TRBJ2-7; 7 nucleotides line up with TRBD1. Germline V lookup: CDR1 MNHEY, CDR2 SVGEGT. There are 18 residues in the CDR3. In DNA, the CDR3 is TGTGCCGGCAGTTCCCTGGGTAGTTGGGACAGCTCCACCTACGAGCAGTACTTC. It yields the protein CAGSSLGSWDSSTYEQYF.

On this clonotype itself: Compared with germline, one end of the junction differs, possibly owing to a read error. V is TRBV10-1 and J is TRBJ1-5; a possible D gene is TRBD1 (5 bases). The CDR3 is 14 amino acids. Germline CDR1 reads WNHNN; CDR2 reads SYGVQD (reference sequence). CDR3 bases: TGCGCCAGCAGGGGGACGATAAGCAATAAGCCCCAGCATTTT. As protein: CASRGTISNKPQHF.

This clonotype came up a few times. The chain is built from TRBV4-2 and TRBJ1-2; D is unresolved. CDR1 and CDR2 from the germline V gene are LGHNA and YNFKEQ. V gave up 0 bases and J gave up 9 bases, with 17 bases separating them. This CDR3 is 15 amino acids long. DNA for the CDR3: TGTGCCAGCAGCCAAGAACGGCAGCCCAGGTTTAGCTACACCTTC. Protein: CASSQERQPRFSYTF.

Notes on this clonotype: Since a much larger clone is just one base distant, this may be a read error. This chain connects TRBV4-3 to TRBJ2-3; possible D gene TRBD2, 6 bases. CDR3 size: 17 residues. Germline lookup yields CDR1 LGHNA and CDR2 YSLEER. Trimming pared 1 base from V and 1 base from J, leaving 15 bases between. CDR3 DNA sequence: TGCGCCAGCAGCCAAGCCCTAGCGAGGGTGGGCACAGATACGCAGTATTTT. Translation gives CASSQALARVGTDTQYF.

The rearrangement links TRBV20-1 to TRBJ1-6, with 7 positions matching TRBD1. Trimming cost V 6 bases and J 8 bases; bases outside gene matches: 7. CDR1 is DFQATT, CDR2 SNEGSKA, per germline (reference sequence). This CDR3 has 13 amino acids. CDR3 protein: CSATGTVHSPLHF. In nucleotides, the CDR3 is TGCAGTGCCACCGGGACAGTACATTCACCCCTCCACTTT.

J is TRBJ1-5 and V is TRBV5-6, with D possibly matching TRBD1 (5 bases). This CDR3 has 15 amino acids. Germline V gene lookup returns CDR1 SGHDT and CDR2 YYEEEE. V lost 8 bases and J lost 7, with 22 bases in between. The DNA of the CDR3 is TGTGCCAGTAGGAACTACCAGGGACCCAGGCAGCCCCAGCATTTT. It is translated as CASRNYQGPRQPQHF. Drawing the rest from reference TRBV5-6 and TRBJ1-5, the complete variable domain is DAGVTQSPTHLIKTRGQQVTLRCSPKSGHDTVSWYQQALGQGPQFIFQYYEEEERQRGNFPDRFSGHQFPNYSSELNVNALLLGDSALYLCASRNYQGPRQPQHFGDGTRLSIL.

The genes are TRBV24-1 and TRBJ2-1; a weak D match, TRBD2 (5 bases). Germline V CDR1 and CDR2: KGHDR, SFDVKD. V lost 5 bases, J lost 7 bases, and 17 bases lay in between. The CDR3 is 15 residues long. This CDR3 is CATSGVGQERNEQFF. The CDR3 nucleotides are TGTGCCACCAGTGGCGTAGGGCAGGAGCGGAATGAGCAGTTCTTC.

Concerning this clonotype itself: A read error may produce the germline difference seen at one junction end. The CDR3 is CASSLWLGGPKEKLFF. CDR3 coding DNA: TGTGCCAGCAGTTTATGGTTAGGGGGACCTAAAGAAAAACTGTTTTTT. This chain connects TRBV28 to TRBJ1-4, with a tentative D call TRBD1 (6 bases). The length of the CDR3 is 16 residues. CDR1 MDHEN and CDR2 SYDVKM come from the germline V gene.

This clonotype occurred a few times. The CDR3 sequence: CSAEAGQGVGVTEAFF. Here the CDR3 DNA reads TGCAGTGCGGAAGCCGGACAGGGGGTTGGGGTCACTGAAGCTTTCTTT. The chain links TRBV20-1 to TRBJ1-1, with 10 bases fitting TRBD1. Germline CDR1 is DFQATT and CDR2 is SNEGSKA (reference sequence). This CDR3 contains 16 residues. The V and J ends lost 6 bases and 4 bases, in that order; junction bases with no gene match: 14.

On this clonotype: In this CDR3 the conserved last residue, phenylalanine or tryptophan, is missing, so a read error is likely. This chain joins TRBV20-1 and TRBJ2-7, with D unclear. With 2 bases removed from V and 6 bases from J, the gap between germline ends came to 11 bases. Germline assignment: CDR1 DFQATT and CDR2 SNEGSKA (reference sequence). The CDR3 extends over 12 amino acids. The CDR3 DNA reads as TGCAGTGCTAGAAGCGTGGAGAGCGAGCAGTACTTA. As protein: CSARSVESEQYL.

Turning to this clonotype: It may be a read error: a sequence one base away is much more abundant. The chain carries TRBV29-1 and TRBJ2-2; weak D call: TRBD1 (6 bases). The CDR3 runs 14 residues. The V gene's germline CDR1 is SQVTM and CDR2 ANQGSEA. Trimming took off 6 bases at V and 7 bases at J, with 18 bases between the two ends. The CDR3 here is CSVQMDSTFGELFF. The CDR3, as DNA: TGCAGCGTCCAGATGGACAGTACTTTCGGGGAGCTGTTTTTT.

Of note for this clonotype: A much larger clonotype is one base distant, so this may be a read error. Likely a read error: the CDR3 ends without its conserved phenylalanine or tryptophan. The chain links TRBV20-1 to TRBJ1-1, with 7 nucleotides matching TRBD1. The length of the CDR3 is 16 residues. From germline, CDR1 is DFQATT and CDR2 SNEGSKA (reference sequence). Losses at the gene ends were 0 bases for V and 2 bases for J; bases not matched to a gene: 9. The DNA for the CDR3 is TGCAGTGCTAGAGATACCCAACAGGGGCCTAACACTGAAGCTTTCTAT. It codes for CSARDTQQGPNTEAFY.

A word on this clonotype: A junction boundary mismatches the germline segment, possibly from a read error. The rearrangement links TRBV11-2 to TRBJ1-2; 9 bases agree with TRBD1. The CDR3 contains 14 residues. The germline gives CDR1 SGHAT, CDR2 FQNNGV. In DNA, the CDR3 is TGTGCCAGCAGCTCCGGACAGGGGAGGGATGGCTGCACCTTC. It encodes CASSSGQGRDGCTF.

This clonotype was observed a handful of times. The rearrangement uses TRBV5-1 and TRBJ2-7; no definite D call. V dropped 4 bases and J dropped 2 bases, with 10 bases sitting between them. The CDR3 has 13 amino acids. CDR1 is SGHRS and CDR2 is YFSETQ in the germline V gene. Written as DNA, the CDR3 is TGCGCCAGCAGCCCCACTGCCGCCTACGAGCAGTACTTC. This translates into CASSPTAAYEQYF.

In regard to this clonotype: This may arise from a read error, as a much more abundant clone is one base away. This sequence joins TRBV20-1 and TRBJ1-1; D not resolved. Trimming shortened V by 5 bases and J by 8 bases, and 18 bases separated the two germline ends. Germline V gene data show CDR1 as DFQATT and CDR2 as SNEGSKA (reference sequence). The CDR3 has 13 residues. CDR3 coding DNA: TGCAGTGCTTGGTCCCCCCGAGGCAGGGAAGCTTTCTTT. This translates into CSAWSPRGREAFF.

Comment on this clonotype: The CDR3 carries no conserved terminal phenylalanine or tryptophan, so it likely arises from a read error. CDR3 DNA: TGTGCCAGCAGCTTGCACGCGGGAACATATACGCAGTATTTA. Amino acids: CASSLHAGTYTQYL. The J gene is TRBJ2-3, the V gene TRBV11-3, with D possibly matching TRBD2 (6 bases). Germline V gene data show CDR1 as SGHNT and CDR2 as YENEEA. The CDR3 totals 14 residues. Trimming pared 3 bases from V and 7 bases from J, leaving 14 bases between.

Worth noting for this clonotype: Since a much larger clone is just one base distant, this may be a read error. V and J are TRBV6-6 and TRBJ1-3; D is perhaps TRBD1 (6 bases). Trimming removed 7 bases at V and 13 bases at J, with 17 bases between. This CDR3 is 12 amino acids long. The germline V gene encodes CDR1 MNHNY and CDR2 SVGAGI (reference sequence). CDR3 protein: CASTPGQGRIYF. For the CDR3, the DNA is TGTGCCAGCACCCCCGGCCAGGGGAGGATATATTTT.

CDR3 in amino acids: CASRQGDGNQPQHF. CDR3 bases: TGTGCCAGCAGACAGGGAGATGGCAATCAGCCCCAGCATTTT. The V gene is TRBV12-3 or TRBV12-4, the J gene TRBJ1-5; D possibly corresponds to TRBD1 (6 bases). This CDR3 has 14 amino acids. The germline V and J ends were trimmed by 6 bases and 2 bases, with 11 bases remaining between them.